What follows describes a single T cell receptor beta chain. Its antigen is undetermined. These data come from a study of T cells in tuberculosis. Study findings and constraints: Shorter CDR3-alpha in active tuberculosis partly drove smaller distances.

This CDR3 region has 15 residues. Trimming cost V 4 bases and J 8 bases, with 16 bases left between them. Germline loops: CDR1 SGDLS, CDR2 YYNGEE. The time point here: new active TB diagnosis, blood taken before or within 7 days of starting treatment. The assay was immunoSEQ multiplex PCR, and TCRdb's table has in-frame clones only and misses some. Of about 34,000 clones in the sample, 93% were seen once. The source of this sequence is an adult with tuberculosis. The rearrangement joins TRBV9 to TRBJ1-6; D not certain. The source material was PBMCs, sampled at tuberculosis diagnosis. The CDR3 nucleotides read TGTGCCAGCAGCCCCACGTGGGCCGTGGATTCACCCCTCCACTTT. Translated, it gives CASSPTWAVDSPLHF.